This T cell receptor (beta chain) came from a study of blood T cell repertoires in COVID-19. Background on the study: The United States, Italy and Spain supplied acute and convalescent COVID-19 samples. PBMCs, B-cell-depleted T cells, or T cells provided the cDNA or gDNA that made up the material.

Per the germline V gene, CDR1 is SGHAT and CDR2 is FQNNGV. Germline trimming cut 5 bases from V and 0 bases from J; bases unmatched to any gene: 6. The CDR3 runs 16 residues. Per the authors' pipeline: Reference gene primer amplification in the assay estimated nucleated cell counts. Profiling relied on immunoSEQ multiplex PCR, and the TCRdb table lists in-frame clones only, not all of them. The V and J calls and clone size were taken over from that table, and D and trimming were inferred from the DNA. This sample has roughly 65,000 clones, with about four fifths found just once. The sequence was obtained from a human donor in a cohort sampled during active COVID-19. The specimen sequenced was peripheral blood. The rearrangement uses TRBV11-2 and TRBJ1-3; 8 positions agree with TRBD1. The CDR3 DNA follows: TGTGCCAGCAGCACCGGCGGACAGGGCTCTGGAAACACCATATATTTT. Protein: CASSTGGQGSGNTIYF.